This T cell receptor beta chain came from a study of cytotoxic CD8 clonotypes in ibrutinib-treated CLL. Assay: immunoSEQ multiplex PCR; the TCRdb copy retains only in-frame clones and omits some. The sample lists approximately 30,000 clones; approximately 54% were seen once. The germline gives CDR1 SGDLS, CDR2 YYNGEE. The junction had 22 bases not matched to a gene; V was cut back by 4 bases and J by 9 bases. The CDR3 consists of 18 residues. This specimen consisted of PBMCs, obtained before ibrutinib treatment. This TCR came from a human donor with chronic lymphocytic leukemia. The chain has TRBV9 and TRBJ2-1; 7 bases agree with TRBD2. In DNA, the CDR3 is TGTGCCAGCAGCCACTCCCGAGAAAAAGGAACTAGCGTGGGTGAGCAGTTCTTC. It specifies CASSHSREKGTSVGEQFF. Drawing the rest from reference TRBV9 and TRBJ2-1, the complete variable domain is DSGVTQTPKHLITATGQRVTLRCSPRSGDLSVYWYQQSLDQGLQFLIQYYNGEERAKGNILERFSAQQFPDLHSELNLSSLELGDSALYFCASSHSREKGTSVGEQFFGPGTRLTVL.